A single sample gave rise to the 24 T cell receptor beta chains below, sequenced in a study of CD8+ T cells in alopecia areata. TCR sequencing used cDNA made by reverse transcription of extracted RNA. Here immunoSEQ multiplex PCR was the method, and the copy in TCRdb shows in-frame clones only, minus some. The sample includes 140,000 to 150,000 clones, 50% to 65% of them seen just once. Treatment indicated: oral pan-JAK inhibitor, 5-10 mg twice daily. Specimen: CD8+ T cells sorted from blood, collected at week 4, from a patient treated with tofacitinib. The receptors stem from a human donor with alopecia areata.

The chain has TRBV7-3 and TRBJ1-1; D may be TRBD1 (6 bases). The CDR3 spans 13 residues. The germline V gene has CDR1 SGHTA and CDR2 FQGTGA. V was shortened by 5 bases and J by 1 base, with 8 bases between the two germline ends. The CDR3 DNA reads TGTGCCAGCAGCACGGGACAGAACACTGAAGCTTTCTTT. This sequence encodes CASSTGQNTEAFF. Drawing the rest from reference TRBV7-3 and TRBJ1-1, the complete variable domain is GAGVSQTPSNKVTEKGKYVELRCDPISGHTALYWYRQSLGQGPEFLIYFQGTGAADDSGLPNDRFFAVRPEGSVSTLKIQRTERGDSAVYLCASSTGQNTEAFFGQGTRLTVV.

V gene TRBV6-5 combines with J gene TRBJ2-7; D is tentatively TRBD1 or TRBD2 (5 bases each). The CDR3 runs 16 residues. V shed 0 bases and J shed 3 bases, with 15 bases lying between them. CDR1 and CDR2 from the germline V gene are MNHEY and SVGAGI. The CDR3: CASSYSWGTDIYEQYF. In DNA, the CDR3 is TGTGCCAGCAGTTACTCGTGGGGGACCGATATCTACGAGCAGTACTTC.

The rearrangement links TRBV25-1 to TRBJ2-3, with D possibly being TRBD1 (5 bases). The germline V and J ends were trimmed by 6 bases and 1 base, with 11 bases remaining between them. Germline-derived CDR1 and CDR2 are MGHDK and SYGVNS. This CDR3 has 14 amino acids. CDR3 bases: TGTGCCAGCAGGGGCAGGGATGGCACAGATACGCAGTATTTT. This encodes CASRGRDGTDTQYF.

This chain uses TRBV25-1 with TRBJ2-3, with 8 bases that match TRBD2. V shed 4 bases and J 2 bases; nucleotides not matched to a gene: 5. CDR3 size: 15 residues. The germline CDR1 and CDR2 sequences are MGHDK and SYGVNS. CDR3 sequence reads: CASSVSGAYTDTQYF. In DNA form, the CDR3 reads TGTGCCAGCAGTGTTAGCGGGGCATACACAGATACGCAGTATTTT.

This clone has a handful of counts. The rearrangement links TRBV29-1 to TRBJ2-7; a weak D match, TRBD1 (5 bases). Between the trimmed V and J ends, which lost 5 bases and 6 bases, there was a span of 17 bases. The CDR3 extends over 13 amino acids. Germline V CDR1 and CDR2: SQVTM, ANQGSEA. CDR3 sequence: CSVRGRAYSEQYF. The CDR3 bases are TGCAGCGTTCGCGGCAGGGCGTACTCCGAGCAGTACTTC.

This CDR3 is CASSHGQGAEETQYF. Written as DNA, the CDR3 is TGTGCCAGCAGTCATGGACAGGGGGCAGAGGAGACCCAGTACTTC. The chain couples TRBV6-5 to TRBJ2-5; the match to TRBD1 covers 11 bases. Germline-derived CDR1 and CDR2 are MNHEY and SVGAGI. This CDR3 is 15 amino acids long. V was clipped by 5 bases and J by 5 bases; unmatched bases: 7.

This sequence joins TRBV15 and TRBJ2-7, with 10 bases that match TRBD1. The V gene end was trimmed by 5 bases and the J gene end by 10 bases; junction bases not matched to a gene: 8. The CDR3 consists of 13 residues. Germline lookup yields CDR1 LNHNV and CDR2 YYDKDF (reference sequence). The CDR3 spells CATSGDRGRVQYF. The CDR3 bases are TGTGCCACCAGCGGTGACAGGGGGCGCGTACAGTACTTC.

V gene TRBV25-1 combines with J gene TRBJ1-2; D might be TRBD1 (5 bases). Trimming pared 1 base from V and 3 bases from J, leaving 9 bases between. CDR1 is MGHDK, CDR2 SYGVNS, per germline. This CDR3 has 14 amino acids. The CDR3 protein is CASSEWGEDYGYTF. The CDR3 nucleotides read TGTGCCAGCAGTGAATGGGGGGAAGACTATGGCTACACCTTC.

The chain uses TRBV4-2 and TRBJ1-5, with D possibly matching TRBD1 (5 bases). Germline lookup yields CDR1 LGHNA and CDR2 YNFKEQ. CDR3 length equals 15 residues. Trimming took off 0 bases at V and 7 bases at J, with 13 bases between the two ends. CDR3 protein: CASSQEWGSGQPQHF. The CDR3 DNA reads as TGTGCCAGCAGCCAAGAGTGGGGGAGCGGCCAGCCCCAGCATTTT.

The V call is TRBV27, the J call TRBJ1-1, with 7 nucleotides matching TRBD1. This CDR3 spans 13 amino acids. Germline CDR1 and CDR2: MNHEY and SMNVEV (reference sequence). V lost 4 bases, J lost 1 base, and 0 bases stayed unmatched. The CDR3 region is CASSWDRNTEAFF. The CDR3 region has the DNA TGTGCCAGCAGTTGGGACAGGAACACTGAAGCTTTCTTT.

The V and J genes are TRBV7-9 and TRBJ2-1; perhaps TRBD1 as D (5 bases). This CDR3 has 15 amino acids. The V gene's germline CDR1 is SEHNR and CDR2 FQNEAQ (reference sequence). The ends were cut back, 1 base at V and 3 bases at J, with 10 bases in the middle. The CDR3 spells CASSLEAGYYNEQFF. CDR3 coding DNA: TGTGCCAGCAGCTTAGAAGCAGGGTACTACAATGAGCAGTTCTTC.

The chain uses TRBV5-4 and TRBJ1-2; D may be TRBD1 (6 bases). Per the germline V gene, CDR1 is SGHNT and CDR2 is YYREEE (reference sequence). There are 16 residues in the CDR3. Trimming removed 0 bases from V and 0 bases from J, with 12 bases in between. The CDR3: CASSLATGAANYGYTF. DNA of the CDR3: TGTGCCAGCAGCTTGGCCACGGGGGCCGCTAACTATGGCTACACCTTC.

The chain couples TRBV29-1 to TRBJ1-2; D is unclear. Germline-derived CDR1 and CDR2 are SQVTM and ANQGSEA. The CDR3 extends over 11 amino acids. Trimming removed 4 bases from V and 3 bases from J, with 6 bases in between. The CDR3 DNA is TGCAGCGTTGGTGGGGACTATGGCTACACCTTC. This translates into CSVGGDYGYTF.

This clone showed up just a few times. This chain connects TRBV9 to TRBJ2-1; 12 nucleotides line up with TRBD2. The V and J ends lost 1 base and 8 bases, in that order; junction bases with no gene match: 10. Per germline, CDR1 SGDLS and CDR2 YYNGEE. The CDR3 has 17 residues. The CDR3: CASSVLTASGGADEQFF. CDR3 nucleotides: TGTGCCAGCAGCGTACTTACGGCTAGCGGGGGGGCGGATGAGCAGTTCTTC.

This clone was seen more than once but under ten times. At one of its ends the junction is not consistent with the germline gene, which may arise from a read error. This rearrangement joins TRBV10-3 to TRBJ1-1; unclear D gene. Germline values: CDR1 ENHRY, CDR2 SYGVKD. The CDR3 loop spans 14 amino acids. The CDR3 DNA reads TGTGCCAGCAGTTCACAACCGGGATACACTGAAGCTTTCTTT. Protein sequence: CASSSQPGYTEAFF.

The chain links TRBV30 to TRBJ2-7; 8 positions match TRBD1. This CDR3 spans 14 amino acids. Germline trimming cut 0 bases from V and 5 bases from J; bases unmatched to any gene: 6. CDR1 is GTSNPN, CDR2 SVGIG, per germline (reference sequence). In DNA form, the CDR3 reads TGTGCCTGGAGTGTCGGGACAGGTTTCGACGAGCAGTACTTC. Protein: CAWSVGTGFDEQYF.

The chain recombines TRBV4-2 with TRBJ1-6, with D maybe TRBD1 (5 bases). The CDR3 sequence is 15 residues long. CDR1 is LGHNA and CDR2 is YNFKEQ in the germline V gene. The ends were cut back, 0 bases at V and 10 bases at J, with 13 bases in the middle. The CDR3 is CASSQERGRGSPLHF. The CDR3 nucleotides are TGTGCCAGCAGCCAAGAGAGGGGCCGAGGATCACCCCTCCACTTT.

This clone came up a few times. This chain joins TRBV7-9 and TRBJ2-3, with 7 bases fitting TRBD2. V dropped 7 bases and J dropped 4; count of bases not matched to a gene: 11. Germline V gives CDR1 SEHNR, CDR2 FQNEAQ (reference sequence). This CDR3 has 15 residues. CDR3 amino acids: CASTLVWEGSDTQYF. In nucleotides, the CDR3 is TGTGCCAGCACCCTAGTCTGGGAGGGTTCAGATACGCAGTATTTT.

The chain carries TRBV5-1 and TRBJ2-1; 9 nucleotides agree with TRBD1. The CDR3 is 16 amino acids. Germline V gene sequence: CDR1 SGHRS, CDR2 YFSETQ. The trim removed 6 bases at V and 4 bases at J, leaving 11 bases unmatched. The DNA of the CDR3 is TGCGCCAGCACCCTGAGGAGGACAGGGGCATACAATGAGCAGTTCTTC. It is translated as CASTLRRTGAYNEQFF.

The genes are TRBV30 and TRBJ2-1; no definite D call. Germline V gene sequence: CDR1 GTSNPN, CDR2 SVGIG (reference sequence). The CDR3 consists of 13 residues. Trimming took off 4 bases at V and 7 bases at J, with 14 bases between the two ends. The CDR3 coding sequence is TGTGCCTGGATAGGTGGGCCTAGGAATGAGCAGTTCTTC. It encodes CAWIGGPRNEQFF.

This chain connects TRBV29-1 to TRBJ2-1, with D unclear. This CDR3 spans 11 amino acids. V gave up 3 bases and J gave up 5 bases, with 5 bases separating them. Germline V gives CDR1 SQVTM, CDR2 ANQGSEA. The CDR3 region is CSVDQDNEQFF. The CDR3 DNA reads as TGCAGCGTTGACCAGGACAATGAGCAGTTCTTC.

CDR3 nucleotide sequence: TGCGCCAGCAGTGAGAGTAAGAGGGGCGTCGGGAATGATCATTCACCCCTCCACTTT. Encoded protein: CASSESKRGVGNDHSPLHF. The genes are TRBV10-2 and TRBJ1-6; a weak D match, TRBD1 (5 bases). Trimming took off 2 bases at V and 8 bases at J, with 25 bases between the two ends. Germline CDR1 reads WSHSY; CDR2 reads SAAADI. The CDR3 spans 19 residues.

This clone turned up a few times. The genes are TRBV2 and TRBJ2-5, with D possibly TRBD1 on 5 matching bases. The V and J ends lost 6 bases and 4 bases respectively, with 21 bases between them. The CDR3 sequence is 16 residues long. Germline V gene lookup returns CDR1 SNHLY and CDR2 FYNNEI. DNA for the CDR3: TGTGCCAGCAGAGACTCGACTCTTGGGGCCCCAGAGACCCAGTACTTC. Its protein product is CASRDSTLGAPETQYF.

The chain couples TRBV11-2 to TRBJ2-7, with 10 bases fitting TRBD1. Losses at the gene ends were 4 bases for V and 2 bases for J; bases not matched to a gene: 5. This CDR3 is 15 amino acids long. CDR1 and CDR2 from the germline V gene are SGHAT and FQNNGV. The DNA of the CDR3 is TGTGCCAGCAGCTGGGACAGGGGAGCAACCTACGAGCAGTACTTC. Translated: CASSWDRGATYEQYF.